What follows describes a single T cell receptor (beta chain). What it binds is not known. The data belong to a study of radiation and T cells in renal cell carcinoma. Study overall: Nephrectomy followed 15 Gy stereotactic body radiation by 4 weeks. Points from the study as a whole: Top tumor clonotypes rose in blood 2 weeks post-radiation, then contracted. Without pretreatment biopsies, baseline tumor clonotype presence was undetermined.

Germline V gene data show CDR1 as SGHVS and CDR2 as FQNEAQ. The CDR3 covers 13 residues. The V end lost 6 bases, the J end lost 6 bases, and 15 bases lay between the germline ends. Noted time point: baseline pretreatment blood. The treatment is: 15 Gy SBRT to primary tumor, nephrectomy 4 weeks later. Serial blood draws occurred at baseline and 2 and 4 weeks post-SBRT. Generated by immunoSEQ multiplex PCR, the TCRdb table keeps only in-frame clones and is missing some. In the table there are approximately 45,000 clones, approximately 83% of which are singletons. The chain joins TRBV7-8 to TRBJ2-7, with D possibly being TRBD1 (5 bases). The TCR sequence derives from a woman between 70 and 85 years old with renal cell carcinoma. The source material was blood, sampled from a patient whose treatment included radiotherapy and nephrectomy. The DNA of the CDR3 is TGTGCCAGCAGACAGTCGATGGGGCTCGAGCAGTACTTC. Translating it yields CASRQSMGLEQYF.